This is a list of T cell receptor beta chains from one sample in a study of CD8 T cells in Susac syndrome. TCRdb re-derived calls from the immunoSEQ multiplex PCR reads in MiXCR, one entry per CDR3 protein. Of under 300,000 distinct CDR3 sequences detected, 90% to 97% appear once; the ten largest clones hold about 0.094%. Source material: CD4+ T cells from PBMCs. The source is a human donor with Susac syndrome. Each CDR3 is given with its conserved first and last residue. The D gene is left open where the match is weak. For some rows the clone size is stated as once, few or many, or as a class when expanded; others skip it.

>TRBJ2-7|TRBD2|TRBV7-8|.
CASSSVPTSGVYEQYF
TGTGCCAGCAGCTCGGTACCGACTAGCGGAGTCTACGAGCAGTACTTC
>TRBJ1-1|.|TRBV7-8|.
CASSRPPIIMNTEAFF
TGTGCCAGCAGCAGACCTCCAATTATCATGAACACTGAAGCTTTCTTT
>TRBJ1-2|TRBD1|TRBV20-1|.
CSKTGGYGYTF
TGCAGCAAGACAGGGGGCTATGGCTACACCTTC
>TRBJ2-5|.|TRBV29-1|.
CSVLGLVETQYF
TGCAGCGTCCTAGGGCTTGTGGAGACCCAGTACTTC
>TRBJ1-5|.|TRBV4-1|.
CASSQAPGIRQPQHF
TGCGCCAGCAGCCAAGCTCCGGGGATTCGCCAGCCCCAGCATTTT
>TRBJ1-1|.|TRBV5-4|.
CASSSQTGRYTEAFF
TGTGCCAGCAGCTCCCAGACCGGTCGGTACACTGAAGCTTTCTTT
>TRBJ2-3|.|TRBV29-1|.
CSSAVSTDTQYF
TGCAGCTCCGCGGTGTCCACAGATACGCAGTATTTT
>TRBJ2-7|.|TRBV18|.
CASSISESYEQYF
TGTGCCAGCTCAATCTCCGAAAGCTACGAGCAGTACTTC
>TRBJ2-2|TRBD2|TRBV29-1|.
CSVAGTSGSVGTGELFF
TGCAGCGTCGCCGGGACTAGCGGGAGCGTGGGCACCGGGGAGCTGTTTTTT
>TRBJ2-2|TRBD2|TRBV27|.
CASSFSGGLGTGELFF
TGTGCCAGCAGTTTCTCGGGAGGGCTGGGAACCGGGGAGCTGTTTTTT
>TRBJ2-1|.|TRBV27|.
CASSRTVGYNEQFF
TGTGCCAGCAGTAGGACAGTAGGGTACAATGAGCAGTTCTTC
>TRBJ2-7|TRBD2|TRBV12-3/TRBV12-4|.
CASSLRTSGSYEQYF
TGTGCCAGCAGTTTAAGGACTAGCGGGAGTTACGAGCAGTACTTC
>TRBJ2-5|.|TRBV29-1|.
CSVEVSRAGETQYF
TGCAGCGTTGAAGTTTCCAGGGCGGGGGAGACCCAGTACTTC
>TRBJ1-5|TRBD1|TRBV29-1|.
CSVVPGGTGDQPQHF
TGCAGCGTTGTCCCTGGGGGGACAGGCGATCAGCCCCAGCATTTT
>TRBJ1-2|.|TRBV5-1|.
CASSLDRRRGYTF
TGCGCCAGCAGCTTGGATCGGCGTCGCGGCTACACCTTC
>TRBJ2-2|.|TRBV5-1|.
CASSNTLGARTGELFF
TGCGCCAGCAGTAACACCTTGGGGGCTAGGACCGGGGAGCTGTTTTTT
>TRBJ2-1|.|TRBV5-6|.
CASSLMWRHSYNEQFF
TGTGCCAGCAGCTTGATGTGGCGCCACTCCTACAATGAGCAGTTCTTC
>TRBJ1-3|.|TRBV29-1|.
CSVGLGARAGNTIYF
TGCAGCGTTGGTTTGGGGGCCAGGGCTGGAAACACCATATATTTT
>TRBJ2-3|.|TRBV24-1|.
CATSSPPTGDTQYF
TGTGCCACCAGTTCCCCACCAACAGGGGATACGCAGTATTTT
>TRBJ2-3|.|TRBV9|.
CASSRDPDTQYF
TGTGCCAGCAGCCGAGACCCAGATACGCAGTATTTT
>TRBJ2-1|TRBD2|TRBV5-4|.
CASSLVLFAGENEQFF
TGTGCCAGCAGCTTGGTTTTGTTTGCGGGAGAGAATGAGCAGTTCTTC
>TRBJ2-5|.|TRBV29-1|once
CSVEEASRGRETQYF
TGCAGCGTTGAAGAAGCTTCCCGAGGGAGGGAGACCCAGTACTTC
>TRBJ1-5|.|TRBV7-6|.
CASSSGPDQPQHF
TGTGCCAGCAGCTCGGGCCCTGATCAGCCCCAGCATTTT
>TRBJ1-1|.|TRBV5-6|.
CASSLGGRLVAFF
TGTGCCAGCAGCTTGGGGGGGCGTTTGGTAGCTTTCTTT
>TRBJ1-4|TRBD1|TRBV20-1|.
CSANRRQGNEKLFF
TGCAGTGCAAACCGTCGACAGGGTAATGAAAAACTGTTTTTT
>TRBJ2-5|.|TRBV12-5|.
CASAIPGIRGTQYF
TGTGCTAGTGCCATCCCCGGGATCCGGGGGACCCAGTACTTC
>TRBJ1-2|.|TRBV18|.
CASSEISGNYGYTF
TGTGCCAGCTCTGAGATTTCGGGGAACTATGGCTACACCTTC
>TRBJ2-3|.|TRBV20-1|.
CSARAWQVRADTQYF
TGCAGTGCTAGAGCGTGGCAGGTCCGTGCAGATACGCAGTATTTT
>TRBJ2-1|TRBD2|TRBV27|.
CASSFRAGGLNAYNEQFF
TGTGCCAGCAGTTTCCGAGCGGGAGGACTAAATGCCTACAATGAGCAGTTCTTC
>TRBJ1-2|.|TRBV12-3/TRBV12-4|.
CASSLENYGYTF
TGTGCCAGCAGTTTAGAGAACTATGGCTACACCTTC
>TRBJ2-7|TRBD2|TRBV20-1|.
CSARGGTSGRLLYEQYF
TGCAGTGCTAGAGGGGGGACTAGCGGGCGCCTCCTTTACGAGCAGTACTTC
>TRBJ1-1|.|TRBV30|.
CAWSVRRWGAGTEAFF
TGTGCCTGGAGTGTCCGTCGATGGGGGGCGGGCACTGAAGCTTTCTTT
>TRBJ1-2|.|TRBV6-5|.
CASSYSAEPGYTF
TGTGCCAGCAGTTACTCCGCAGAACCTGGCTACACCTTC
>TRBJ2-1|.|TRBV5-6|.
CASSWWTAYNEQFF
TGTGCCAGCAGCTGGTGGACAGCCTACAATGAGCAGTTCTTC
>TRBJ1-1|TRBD1|TRBV20-1|.
CSALHHQGGVNTEAFF
TGCAGTGCCCTACACCACCAGGGGGGAGTGAACACTGAAGCTTTCTTT
>TRBJ1-5|TRBD1|TRBV20-1|.
CSTGGRQPQHF
TGCAGCACAGGGGGTCGACAGCCCCAGCATTTT
>TRBJ2-2|.|TRBV9|.
CASSVKETGELFF
TGTGCCAGCAGCGTTAAAGAAACCGGGGAGCTGTTTTTT
>TRBJ2-1|.|TRBV27|.
CASSHWESEFF
TGTGCCAGCAGTCACTGGGAAAGCGAGTTCTTC
>TRBJ2-5|.|TRBV18|.
CASSPRTDQQETQYF
TGTGCCAGCTCCCCAAGGACCGACCAACAAGAGACCCAGTACTTC
>TRBJ2-3|TRBD2|TRBV20-1|.
CSARVGGEATDTQYF
TGCAGTGCTAGAGTGGGGGGGGAGGCCACAGATACGCAGTATTTT
>TRBJ1-2|TRBD1|TRBV28|.
CASSFAGQEDGYTF
TGTGCCAGCAGTTTCGCGGGACAGGAAGATGGCTACACCTTC
>TRBJ2-5|TRBD1|TRBV24-1|.
CATSDAGTGGQETQYF
TGTGCCACCAGTGACGCCGGGACAGGGGGCCAAGAGACCCAGTACTTC
>TRBJ2-6|TRBD1|TRBV7-9|.
CASRSRDRDGANVLTF
TGTGCCAGCAGGTCACGGGACAGGGATGGGGCCAACGTCCTGACTTTC
>TRBJ1-5|TRBD1|TRBV20-1|once
CSAPGRDRVGPQHF
TGCAGTGCGCCAGGGAGGGACAGGGTCGGCCCCCAGCATTTT
>TRBJ1-4|.|TRBV15|.
CATSRNRAVGEKLFF
TGTGCCACCAGCAGAAACAGGGCGGTAGGTGAAAAACTGTTTTTT
>TRBJ1-5|TRBD1|TRBV10-3|.
CAIGTGNQPQHF
TGTGCCATCGGGACAGGGAATCAGCCCCAGCATTTT
>TRBJ1-1|.|TRBV3-1|.
CASSRDGRQYEAFF
TGTGCCAGCAGCCGGGACGGACGGCAGTATGAAGCTTTCTTT
>TRBJ2-3|.|TRBV5-4|.
CASSTVLGTSKDTQYF
TGTGCCAGCAGCACGGTCCTAGGAACTAGTAAAGATACGCAGTATTTT
>TRBJ1-4|.|TRBV30|once
CAWTTRQTGYEKLFF
TGTGCCTGGACCACACGACAGACCGGATATGAAAAACTGTTTTTT
>TRBJ2-7|.|TRBV7-9|.
CASSLASSDLFFYEQYF
TGTGCCAGCAGCTTAGCCTCGAGCGACCTATTCTTCTACGAGCAGTACTTC
>TRBJ2-7|.|TRBV5-4|.
CASSLAPTGYEQYF
TGTGCCAGCAGCTTGGCCCCAACAGGGTACGAGCAGTACTTC
>TRBJ2-2|.|TRBV23-1|.
CASYTGELFF
TGCGCCAGTTATACCGGGGAGCTGTTTTTT
>TRBJ1-5|.|TRBV15|.
CATSREVRSRGSNQPQHF
TGTGCCACCAGCAGAGAGGTGAGGTCCAGGGGTAGCAATCAGCCCCAGCATTTT